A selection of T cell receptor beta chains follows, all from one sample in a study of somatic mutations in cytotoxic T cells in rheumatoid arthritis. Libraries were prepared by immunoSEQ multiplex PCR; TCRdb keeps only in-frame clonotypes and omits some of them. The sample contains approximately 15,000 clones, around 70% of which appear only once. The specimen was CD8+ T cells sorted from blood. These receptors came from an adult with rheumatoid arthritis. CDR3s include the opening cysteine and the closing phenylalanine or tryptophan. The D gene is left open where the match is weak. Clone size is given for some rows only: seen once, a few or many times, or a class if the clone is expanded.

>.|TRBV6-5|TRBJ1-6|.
CASNQQGNYNSPLHF
TGTGCCAGCAACCAGCAGGGCAACTATAATTCACCCCTCCACTTT
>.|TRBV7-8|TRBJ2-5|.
CASSLLRETQYF
TGTGCCAGCAGCTTGCTGCGGGAGACCCAGTACTTC
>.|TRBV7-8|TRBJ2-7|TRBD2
CASSSIPRLAGVDEQYF
TGTGCCAGCAGCTCTATTCCGCGACTAGCGGGGGTCGACGAGCAGTACTTC
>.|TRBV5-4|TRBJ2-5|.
CASSLLETQYF
TGTGCCAGCAGCTTGCTTGAGACCCAGTACTTC
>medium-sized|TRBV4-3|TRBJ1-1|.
CASSQEGEWSTEAFF
TGCGCCAGCAGCCAAGAAGGGGAGTGGAGCACTGAAGCTTTCTTT
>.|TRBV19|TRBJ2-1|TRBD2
CASSVPSGGINEQFF
TGTGCCAGTAGCGTCCCAAGCGGGGGGATCAATGAGCAGTTCTTC
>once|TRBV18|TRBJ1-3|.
CASSPPSENTIYF
TGTGCCAGCTCACCACCTTCGGAAAACACCATATATTTT
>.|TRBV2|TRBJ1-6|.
CASRGAGPLSPLHF
TGTGCCAGCAGAGGGGCAGGTCCCCTTTCACCCCTCCACTTT
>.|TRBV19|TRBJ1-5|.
CASGYGYNSNQPQHF
TGTGCCAGCGGGTACGGCTATAATTCCAATCAGCCCCAGCATTTT
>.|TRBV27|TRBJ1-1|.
CASSRYSGVGNTEAFF
TGTGCCAGCAGTCGGTACTCAGGGGTAGGGAACACTGAAGCTTTCTTT
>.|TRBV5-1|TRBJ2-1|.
CASSNDRFSYNEQFF
TGCGCCAGCAGCAACGACAGGTTCTCCTACAATGAGCAGTTCTTC
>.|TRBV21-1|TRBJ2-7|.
CARSNGYEQYF
TGTGCCAGGAGCAATGGATACGAGCAGTACTTC
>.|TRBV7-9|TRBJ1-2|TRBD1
CASSFRDSIDYGYTF
TGTGCCAGCAGCTTCCGGGACAGCATCGACTATGGCTACACCTTC
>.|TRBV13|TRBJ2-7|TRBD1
CASSSRQGASYEQYF
TGTGCCAGCAGCTCGCGACAGGGGGCCTCCTACGAGCAGTACTTC
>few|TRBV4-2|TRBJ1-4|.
CASSQVQEKLFF
TGTGCCAGCAGCCAAGTTCAGGAAAAACTGTTTTTT
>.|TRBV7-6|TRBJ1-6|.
CASSSNPSWPLHF
TGTGCCAGCAGCTCAAATCCTTCTTGGCCCCTCCACTTT
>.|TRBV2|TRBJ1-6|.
CASSPSSPLHF
TGTGCCAGCAGTCCTTCTTCACCCCTCCACTTT